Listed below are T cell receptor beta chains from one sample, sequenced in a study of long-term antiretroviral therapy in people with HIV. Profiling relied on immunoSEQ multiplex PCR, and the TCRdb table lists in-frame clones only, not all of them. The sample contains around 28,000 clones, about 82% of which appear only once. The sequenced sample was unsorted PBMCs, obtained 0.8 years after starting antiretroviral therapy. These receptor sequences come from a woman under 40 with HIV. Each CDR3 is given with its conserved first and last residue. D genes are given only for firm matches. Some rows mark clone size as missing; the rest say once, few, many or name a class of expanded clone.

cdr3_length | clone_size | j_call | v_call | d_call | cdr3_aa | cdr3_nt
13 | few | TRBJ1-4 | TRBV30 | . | CAWSEIQAEKLFF | TGTGCCTGGAGTGAGATTCAAGCGGAAAAACTGTTTTTT
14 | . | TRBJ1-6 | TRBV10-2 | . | CASRPGPFNSPLHF | TGCGCCAGTAGACCGGGCCCTTTTAATTCACCCCTCCACTTT
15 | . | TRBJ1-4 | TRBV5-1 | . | CASSYSPGEREKLFF | TGCGCCAGCAGCTACTCACCTGGGGAGCGAGAAAAACTGTTTTTT
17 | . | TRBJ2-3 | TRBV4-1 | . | CASSQEAGVLSTDTQYF | TGCGCCAGCAGCCAAGAAGCGGGTGTCCTTAGCACAGATACGCAGTATTTT
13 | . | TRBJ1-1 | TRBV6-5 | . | CASRKGMSNEAFF | TGTGCCAGCAGGAAGGGTATGTCCAACGAAGCTTTCTTT
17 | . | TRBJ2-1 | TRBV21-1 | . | CASRPGPGLAGGNEQFF | TGTGCCAGCAGACCAGGACCGGGACTAGCGGGGGGTAATGAGCAGTTCTTC
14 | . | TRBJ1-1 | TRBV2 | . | CASRPSGANTEAFF | TGTGCCAGCAGACCCTCGGGGGCGAACACTGAAGCTTTCTTT
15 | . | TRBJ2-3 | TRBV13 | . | CASSIQAGPTDTQYF | TGTGCCAGCAGCATTCAAGCGGGTCCCACAGATACGCAGTATTTT
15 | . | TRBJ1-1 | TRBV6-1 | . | CASSELGRLNTEAFF | TGTGCCAGCAGTGAATTGGGTAGACTGAACACTGAAGCTTTCTTT
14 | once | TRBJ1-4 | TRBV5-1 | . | CASSLRGTYEKLFF | TGCGCCAGCAGCCTGAGAGGCACCTATGAAAAACTGTTTTTT
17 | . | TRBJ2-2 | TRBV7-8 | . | CASSAGSIGGYTGELFF | TGTGCCAGCAGCGCAGGATCGATCGGGGGATACACCGGGGAGCTGTTTTTT
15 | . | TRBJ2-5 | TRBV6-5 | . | CASSYVPGYQETQYF | TGTGCCAGCAGTTACGTGCCCGGGTACCAAGAGACCCAGTACTTC
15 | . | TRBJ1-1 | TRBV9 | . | CASSRQALGNTEAFF | TGTGCCAGCAGCAGACAGGCTCTGGGGAACACTGAAGCTTTCTTT
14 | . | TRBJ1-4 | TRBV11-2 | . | CASSLIFGGEKLFF | TGTGCCAGCAGCTTAATTTTCGGGGGCGAAAAACTGTTTTTT
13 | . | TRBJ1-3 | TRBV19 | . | CASSIGFDGAIYF | TGTGCCAGTAGTATTGGCTTCGACGGCGCCATATATTTT
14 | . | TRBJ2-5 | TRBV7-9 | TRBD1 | CASGTTGPGETQYF | TGTGCCAGCGGAACGACAGGGCCAGGAGAGACCCAGTACTTC
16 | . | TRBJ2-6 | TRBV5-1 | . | CASSLETGPGANVLTF | TGCGCCAGCAGCTTGGAAACGGGCCCTGGGGCCAACGTCCTGACTTTC
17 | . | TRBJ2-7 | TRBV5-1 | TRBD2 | CASRTTPGGFGSYEQYF | TGCGCCAGCAGGACAACACCCGGGGGGTTTGGCTCCTACGAGCAGTACTTC
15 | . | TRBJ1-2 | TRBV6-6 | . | CASRRTGTSNYGYTF | TGTGCCAGCAGACGGACCGGGACCTCTAACTATGGCTACACCTTC
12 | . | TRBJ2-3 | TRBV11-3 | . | CASSPPTDTQYF | TGTGCCAGCAGCCCCCCGACAGATACGCAGTATTTT
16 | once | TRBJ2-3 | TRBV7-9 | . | CASSARSGASTDTQYF | TGTGCCAGCAGCGCTAGGTCTGGGGCTAGCACAGATACGCAGTATTTT
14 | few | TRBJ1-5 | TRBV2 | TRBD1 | CATRGDSLNQPQHF | TGTGCCACCCGGGGGGACAGCTTAAATCAGCCCCAGCATTTT